This T cell receptor beta chain came from a study of response to subunit inactivated influenza vaccine. Unmatched junction bases numbered 5, after V lost 2 bases and J lost 6 bases. The CDR3 covers 14 residues. Germline CDR1 reads LGHNA; CDR2 reads YSLEER. This clonotype showed up just a few times. A single record per CDR3 protein comes from TCRdb applying MiXCR to the RT-PCR reads. The sample lists some 850,000 distinct CDR3 sequences, around 20% occurring once. This TCR came from a man aged 45 to 65 who received an inactivated influenza vaccine. Sequencing used PBMCs from blood, obtained approximately 5 days after vaccination. V is TRBV4-3 and J is TRBJ2-7, with 9 nucleotides matching TRBD2. This chain's CDR3 is CASSQHGLASEQYF. CDR3 coding DNA: TGCGCCAGCAGCCAACACGGACTAGCGAGCGAGCAGTACTTC.